What follows is one T cell receptor (beta chain) and its context. Its antigen is unknown. The CDR3 totals 14 residues. Germline assignment: CDR1 SNHLY and CDR2 FYNNEI. Germline trimming cut 6 bases from V and 4 bases from J; bases unmatched to any gene: 8. This sample was included in a study of vaccination and CD4 T cells after COVID-19. Study as a whole: Convalescent individuals numbered four females and six males, two being Hispanic. Every participant had a vaccine, which was either BNT162b2 or mRNA-1273, given in two doses.

Cultured CD4+ T-cell DNA underwent Oncomine TCR Beta short-read sequencing. From CD4+ T cells that had been cultured, genomic DNA was extracted. TCRdb reanalysed the PCR reads using MiXCR and keeps one entry per CDR3 protein. The sample lists 10,000 or so distinct CDR3 sequences; under 35% were seen once. Described treatment: roughly 11-day PBMC culture with coronavirus spike peptide pools or control peptides (ViraFEST assay). CD4+ T cells that came from the unexposed donor were collected before the COVID-19 pandemic (2011-2018). Alongside about 10 IU/ml IL-2 and around 10 ug/ml peptide pools, PBMCs were cultured at two million per well.

Source material: CD4+ T cells from blood, cultured in vitro. The receptor was derived from a human donor in good health. The rearrangement links TRBV2 to TRBJ1-2, with TRBD1 matching over 7 bases. CDR3 sequence: CASSPDRTTYGYTF. The CDR3 DNA is TGTGCCAGCAGCCCGGACAGGACAACCTATGGCTACACCTTC.